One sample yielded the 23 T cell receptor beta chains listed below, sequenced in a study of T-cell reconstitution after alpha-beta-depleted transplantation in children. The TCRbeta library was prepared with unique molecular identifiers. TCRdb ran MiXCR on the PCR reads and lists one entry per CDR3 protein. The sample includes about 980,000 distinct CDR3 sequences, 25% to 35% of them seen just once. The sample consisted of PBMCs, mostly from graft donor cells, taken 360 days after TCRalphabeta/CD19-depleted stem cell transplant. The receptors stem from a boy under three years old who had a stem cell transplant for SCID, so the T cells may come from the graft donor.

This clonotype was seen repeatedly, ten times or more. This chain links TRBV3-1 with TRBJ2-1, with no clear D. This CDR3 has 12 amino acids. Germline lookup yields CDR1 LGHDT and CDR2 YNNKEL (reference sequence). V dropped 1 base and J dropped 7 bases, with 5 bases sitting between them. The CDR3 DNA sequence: TGTGCCAGCAGCCAAGTGGGAAATGAGCAGTTCTTC. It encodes CASSQVGNEQFF.

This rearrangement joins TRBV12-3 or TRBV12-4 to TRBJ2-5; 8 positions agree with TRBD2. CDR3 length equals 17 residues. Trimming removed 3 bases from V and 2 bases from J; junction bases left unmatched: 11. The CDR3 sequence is CASSFLAGFSFQETQYF. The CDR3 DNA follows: TGTGCCAGCAGTTTTTTAGCGGGGTTTTCGTTTCAAGAGACCCAGTACTTC.

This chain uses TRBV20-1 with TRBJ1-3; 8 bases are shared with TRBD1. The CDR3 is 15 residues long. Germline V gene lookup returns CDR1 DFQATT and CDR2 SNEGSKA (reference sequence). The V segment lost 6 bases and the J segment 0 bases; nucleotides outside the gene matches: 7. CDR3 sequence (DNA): TGCAGTGCCTCGACAGGGGCGAGCTCTGGAAACACCATATATTTT. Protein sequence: CSASTGASSGNTIYF.

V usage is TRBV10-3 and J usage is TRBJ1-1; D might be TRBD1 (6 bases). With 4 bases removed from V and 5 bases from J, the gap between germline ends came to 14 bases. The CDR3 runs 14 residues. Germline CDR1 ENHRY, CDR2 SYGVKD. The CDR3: CAISGRDTWTEAFF. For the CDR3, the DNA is TGTGCCATCAGTGGGCGGGACACATGGACTGAAGCTTTCTTT.

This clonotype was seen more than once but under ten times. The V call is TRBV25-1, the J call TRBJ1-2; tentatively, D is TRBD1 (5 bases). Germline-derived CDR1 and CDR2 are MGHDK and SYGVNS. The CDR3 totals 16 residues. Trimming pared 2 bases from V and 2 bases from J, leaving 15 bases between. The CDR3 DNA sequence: TGTGCCAGCAGTGAAGGTATATGGGACGAGAACTATGGCTACACCTTC. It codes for CASSEGIWDENYGYTF.

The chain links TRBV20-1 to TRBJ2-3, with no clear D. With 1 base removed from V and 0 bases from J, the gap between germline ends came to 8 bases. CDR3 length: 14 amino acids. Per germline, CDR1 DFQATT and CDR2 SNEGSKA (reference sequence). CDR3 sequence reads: CSARVGWSTDTQYF. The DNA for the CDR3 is TGCAGTGCTAGAGTAGGGTGGAGCACAGATACGCAGTATTTT.

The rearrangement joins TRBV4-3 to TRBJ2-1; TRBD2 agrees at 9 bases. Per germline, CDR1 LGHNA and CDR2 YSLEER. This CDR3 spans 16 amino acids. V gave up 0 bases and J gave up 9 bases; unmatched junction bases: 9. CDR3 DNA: TGCGCCAGCAGCCAAGATGTTGGCGGGGGGGCCACTGAGCAGTTCTTC. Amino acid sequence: CASSQDVGGGATEQFF.

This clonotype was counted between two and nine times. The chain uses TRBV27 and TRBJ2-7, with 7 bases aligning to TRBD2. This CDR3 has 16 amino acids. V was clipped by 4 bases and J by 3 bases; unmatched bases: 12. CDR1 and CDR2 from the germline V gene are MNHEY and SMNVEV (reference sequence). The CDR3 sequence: CASSSRTGGRLYEQYF. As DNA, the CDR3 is TGTGCCAGCAGTTCGCGGACGGGGGGTCGACTCTACGAGCAGTACTTC.

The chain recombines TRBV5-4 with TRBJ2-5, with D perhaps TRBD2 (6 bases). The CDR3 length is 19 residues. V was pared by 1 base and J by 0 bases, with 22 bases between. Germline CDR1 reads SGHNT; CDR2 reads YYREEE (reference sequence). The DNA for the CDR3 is TGTGCCAGCAGCTTGTCGGTAATACGGGGGAGTTTGTACCAAGAGACCCAGTACTTC. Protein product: CASSLSVIRGSLYQETQYF. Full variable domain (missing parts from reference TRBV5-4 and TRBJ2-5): ETGVTQSPTHLIKTRGQQVTLRCSSQSGHNTVSWYQQALGQGPQFIFQYYREEENGRGNFPPRFSGLQFPNYSSELNVNALELDDSALYLCASSLSVIRGSLYQETQYFGPGTRLLVL.

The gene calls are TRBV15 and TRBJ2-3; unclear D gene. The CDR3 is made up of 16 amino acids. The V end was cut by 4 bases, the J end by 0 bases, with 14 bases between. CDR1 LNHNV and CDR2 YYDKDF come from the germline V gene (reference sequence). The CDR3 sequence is CATSKHSTLSTDTQYF. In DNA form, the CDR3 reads TGTGCCACCAGCAAACACTCGACACTTAGCACAGATACGCAGTATTTT.

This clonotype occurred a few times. The CDR3 here is CASSQDRWEGPRSVKGDTEAFF. The CDR3 DNA follows: TGCGCCAGCAGCCAAGATCGATGGGAAGGCCCAAGATCGGTAAAAGGTGACACTGAAGCTTTCTTT. This rearrangement joins TRBV4-1 to TRBJ1-1, with D uncertain. Germline V gene lookup returns CDR1 MGHRA and CDR2 YSYEKL. The length of the CDR3 is 22 residues. The V end was cut by 0 bases, the J end by 3 bases, with 32 bases between.

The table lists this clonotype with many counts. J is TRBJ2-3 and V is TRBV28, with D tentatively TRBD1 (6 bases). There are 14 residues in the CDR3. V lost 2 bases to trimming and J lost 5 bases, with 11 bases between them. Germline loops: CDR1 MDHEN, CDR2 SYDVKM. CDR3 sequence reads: CASSLAAGVDTQYF. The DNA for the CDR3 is TGTGCCAGCAGTTTAGCGGCAGGGGTAGATACGCAGTATTTT.

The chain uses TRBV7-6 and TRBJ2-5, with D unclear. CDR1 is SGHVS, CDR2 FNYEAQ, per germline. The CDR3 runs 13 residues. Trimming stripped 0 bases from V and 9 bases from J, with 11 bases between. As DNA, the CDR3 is TGTGCCAGCAGCTTAGCGGCCCGAACGGCCCAGTACTTC. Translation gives CASSLAARTAQYF.

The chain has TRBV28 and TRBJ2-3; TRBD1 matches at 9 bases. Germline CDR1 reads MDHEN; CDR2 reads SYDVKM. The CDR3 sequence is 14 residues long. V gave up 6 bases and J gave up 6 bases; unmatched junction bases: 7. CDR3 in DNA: TGTGCCAGCAGGATACAGGGGGCGTGGGATACGCAGTATTTT. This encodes CASRIQGAWDTQYF.

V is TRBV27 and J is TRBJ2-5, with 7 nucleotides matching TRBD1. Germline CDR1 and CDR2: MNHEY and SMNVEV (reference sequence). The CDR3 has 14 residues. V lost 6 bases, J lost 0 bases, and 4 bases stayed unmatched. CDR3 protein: CASSRDRDQETQYF. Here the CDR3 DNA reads TGTGCCAGCAGCCGAGACAGGGACCAAGAGACCCAGTACTTC.

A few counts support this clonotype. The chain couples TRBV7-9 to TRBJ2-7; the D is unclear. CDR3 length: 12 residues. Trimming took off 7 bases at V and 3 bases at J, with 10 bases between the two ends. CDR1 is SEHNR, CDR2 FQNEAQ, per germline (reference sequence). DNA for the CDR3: TGTGCCAGCACCCTTGATGGCTACGAGCAGTACTTC. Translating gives CASTLDGYEQYF.

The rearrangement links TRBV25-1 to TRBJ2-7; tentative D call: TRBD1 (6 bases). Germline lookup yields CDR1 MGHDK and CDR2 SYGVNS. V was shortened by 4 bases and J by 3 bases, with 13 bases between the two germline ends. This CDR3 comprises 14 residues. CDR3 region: CASSAPGVYYEQYF. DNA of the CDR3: TGTGCCAGCAGTGCCCCAGGGGTCTACTACGAGCAGTACTTC.

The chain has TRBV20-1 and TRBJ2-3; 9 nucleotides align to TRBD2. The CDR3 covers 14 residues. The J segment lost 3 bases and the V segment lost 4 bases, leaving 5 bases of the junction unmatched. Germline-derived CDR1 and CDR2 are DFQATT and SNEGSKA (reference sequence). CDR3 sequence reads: CSAKGAGGTDTQYF. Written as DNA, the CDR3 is TGCAGTGCTAAGGGAGCGGGGGGAACAGATACGCAGTATTTT.

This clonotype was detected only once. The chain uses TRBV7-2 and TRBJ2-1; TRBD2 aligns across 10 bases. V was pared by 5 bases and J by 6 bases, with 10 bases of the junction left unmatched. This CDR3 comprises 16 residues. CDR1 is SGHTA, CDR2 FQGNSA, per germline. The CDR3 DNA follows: TGTGCCAGCAGCCTCGCCGGGACTAGCGCTTTCAATGAGCAGTTCTTC. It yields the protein CASSLAGTSAFNEQFF.

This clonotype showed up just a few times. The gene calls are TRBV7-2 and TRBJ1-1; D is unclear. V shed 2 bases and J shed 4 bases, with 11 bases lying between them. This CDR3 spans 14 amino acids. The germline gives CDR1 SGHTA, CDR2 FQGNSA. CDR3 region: CASSLRAGTTEAFF. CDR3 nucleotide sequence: TGTGCCAGCAGCTTACGGGCGGGCACCACTGAAGCTTTCTTT.

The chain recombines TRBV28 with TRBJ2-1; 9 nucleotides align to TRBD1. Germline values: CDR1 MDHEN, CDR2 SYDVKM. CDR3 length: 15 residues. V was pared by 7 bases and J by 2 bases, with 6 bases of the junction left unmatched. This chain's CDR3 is CASTLRDRAYNEQFF. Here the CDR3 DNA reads TGTGCCAGCACCCTCCGGGACAGGGCCTACAATGAGCAGTTCTTC.

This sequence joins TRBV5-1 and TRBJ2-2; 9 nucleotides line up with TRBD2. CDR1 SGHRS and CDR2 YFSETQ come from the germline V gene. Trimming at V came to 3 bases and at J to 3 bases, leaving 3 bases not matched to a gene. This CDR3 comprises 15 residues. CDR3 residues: CASSYSGGYTGELFF. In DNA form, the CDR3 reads TGCGCCAGCAGCTATAGCGGGGGATACACCGGGGAGCTGTTTTTT.

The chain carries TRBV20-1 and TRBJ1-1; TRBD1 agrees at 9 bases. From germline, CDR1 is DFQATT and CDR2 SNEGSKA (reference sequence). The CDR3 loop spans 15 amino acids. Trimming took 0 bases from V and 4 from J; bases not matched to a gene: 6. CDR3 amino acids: CSARDRGTGRTEAFF. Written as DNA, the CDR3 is TGCAGTGCTAGAGATAGGGGGACAGGGCGCACTGAAGCTTTCTTT.